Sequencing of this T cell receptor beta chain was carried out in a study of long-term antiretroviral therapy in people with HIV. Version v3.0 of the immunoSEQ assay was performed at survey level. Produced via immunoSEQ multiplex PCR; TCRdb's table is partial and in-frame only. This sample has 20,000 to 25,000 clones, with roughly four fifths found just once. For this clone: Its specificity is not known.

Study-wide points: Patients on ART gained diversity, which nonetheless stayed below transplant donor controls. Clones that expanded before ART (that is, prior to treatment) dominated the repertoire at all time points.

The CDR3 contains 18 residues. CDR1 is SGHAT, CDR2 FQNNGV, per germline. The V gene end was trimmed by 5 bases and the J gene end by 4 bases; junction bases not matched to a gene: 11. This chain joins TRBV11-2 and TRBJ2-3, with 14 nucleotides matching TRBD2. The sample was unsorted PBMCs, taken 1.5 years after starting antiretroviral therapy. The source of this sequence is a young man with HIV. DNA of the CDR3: TGTGCCAGCAGCGAATCGGGACTAGCGGGAGTTGGTCCAGATACGCAGTATTTT. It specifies CASSESGLAGVGPDTQYF.